The T cell receptor beta chain under discussion was sequenced for a study of a mutant IDH1 vaccine in newly diagnosed glioma. For the study at large: There were eight vaccinations for patients, given in weeks 1, 3, 5, 7, 11, 15, 19 and 23. Patients received vaccination from 4-6 weeks after radiotherapy alone, or with temozolomide cycles. Earlier care involved radiotherapy, temozolomide, or both, and the majority received both.

CDR3 length equals 12 residues. Germline V lookup: CDR1 SGHRS, CDR2 YFSETQ. V was trimmed by 4 bases and J by 3 bases, leaving 8 bases between them. Using immunoSEQ multiplex PCR, the repertoire was profiled, and TCRdb retains in-frame clones only, with some absent. The sample has tens of thousands of clones, 82% seen once. This clone was seen once. Its antigen is currently unknown. Time point: week 5, during vaccination. In every dose of vaccine, 300 ug of mutant IDH1 20-mer peptide was given alongside topical imiquimod. Donors had new WHO grade 3 or 4 IDH1-mutant, ATRX-lost astrocytomas. The starting material was PBMCs, obtained from a glioma patient whose treatment included an IDH1 peptide vaccine. This sequence was found in a young woman with glioma. Some clones in this sample may be carry-over from other donors' samples. The chain joins TRBV5-1 to TRBJ2-7, with D uncertain. In DNA, the CDR3 is TGCGCCAGCAGCCCGTCCCACTACGAGCAGTACTTC. As protein: CASSPSHYEQYF.